This T cell receptor (beta chain) was sequenced for a study of blood T cell repertoires in COVID-19. About the study: The United States, Italy and Spain supplied acute and convalescent COVID-19 samples.

This table comes from immunoSEQ multiplex PCR, and its TCRdb copy is limited to in-frame clones, with some not included. The data show about 100,000 clones, almost 80% seen once. CDR3 length: 15 residues. Germline V gene data show CDR1 as LNHDA and CDR2 as SQIVND (reference sequence). Trimming removed 6 bases at V and 0 bases at J, with 13 bases between. This TCR was sampled from a man in his sixties or seventies with active or convalescent COVID-19. The chain combines TRBV19 with TRBJ2-3, with D unresolved. The sequencing sample was made of peripheral blood. CDR3 DNA sequence: TGTGCCAGTAGCACTACTCACCTTAGCACAGATACGCAGTATTTT. Amino acid sequence: CASSTTHLSTDTQYF.